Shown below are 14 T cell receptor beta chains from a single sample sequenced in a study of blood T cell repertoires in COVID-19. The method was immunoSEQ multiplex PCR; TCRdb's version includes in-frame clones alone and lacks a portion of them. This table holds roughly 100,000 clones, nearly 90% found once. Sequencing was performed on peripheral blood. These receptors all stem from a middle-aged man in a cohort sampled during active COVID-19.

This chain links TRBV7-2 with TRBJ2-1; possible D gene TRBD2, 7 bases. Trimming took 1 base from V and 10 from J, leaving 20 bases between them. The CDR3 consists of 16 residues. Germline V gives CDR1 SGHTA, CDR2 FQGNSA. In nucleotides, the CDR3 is TGTGCCAGCAGCTTAGATCGGGGGGCCCTACTGGGGGAGCAGTTCTTC. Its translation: CASSLDRGALLGEQFF.

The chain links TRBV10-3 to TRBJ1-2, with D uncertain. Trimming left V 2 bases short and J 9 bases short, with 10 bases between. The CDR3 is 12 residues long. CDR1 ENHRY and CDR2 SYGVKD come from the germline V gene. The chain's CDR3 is CAISEIQDSYTF. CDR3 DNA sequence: TGTGCCATCAGTGAGATTCAGGATAGCTACACCTTC.

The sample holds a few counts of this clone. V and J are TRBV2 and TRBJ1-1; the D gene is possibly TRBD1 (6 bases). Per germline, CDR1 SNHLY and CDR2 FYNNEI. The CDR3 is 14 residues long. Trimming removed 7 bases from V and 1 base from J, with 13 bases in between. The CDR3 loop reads CASTWGPGNTEAFF. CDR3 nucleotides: TGTGCCAGCACCTGGGGGCCGGGGAACACTGAAGCTTTCTTT.

This chain's CDR3 is CSVESGQGMNTEAFF. CDR3 in DNA: TGCAGCGTTGAGTCGGGGCAGGGGATGAACACTGAAGCTTTCTTT. The rearrangement uses TRBV29-1 and TRBJ1-1; a weak D match, TRBD1 (6 bases). CDR3 length: 15 residues. The V end lost 3 bases, the J end lost 0 bases, and 14 bases lay between the germline ends. The germline CDR1 and CDR2 sequences are SQVTM and ANQGSEA.

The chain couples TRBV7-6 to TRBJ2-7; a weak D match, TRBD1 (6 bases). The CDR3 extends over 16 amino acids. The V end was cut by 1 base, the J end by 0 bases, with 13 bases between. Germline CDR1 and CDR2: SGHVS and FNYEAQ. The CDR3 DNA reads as TGTGCCAGCAGCTTAGGCGGCTGGACAGCCTCCTACGAGCAGTACTTC. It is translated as CASSLGGWTASYEQYF.

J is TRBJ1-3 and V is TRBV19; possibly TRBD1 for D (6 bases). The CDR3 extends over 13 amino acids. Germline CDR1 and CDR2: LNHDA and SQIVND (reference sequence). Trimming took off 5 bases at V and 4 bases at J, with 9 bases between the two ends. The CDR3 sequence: CASSADRGNTIYF. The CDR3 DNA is TGTGCCAGTAGTGCTGACAGGGGAAACACCATATATTTT.

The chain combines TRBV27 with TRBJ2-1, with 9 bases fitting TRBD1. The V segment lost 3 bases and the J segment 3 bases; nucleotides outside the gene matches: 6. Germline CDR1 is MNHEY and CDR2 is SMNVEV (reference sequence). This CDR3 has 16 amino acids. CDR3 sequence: CASSLRGQGSYNEQFF. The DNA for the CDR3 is TGTGCCAGCAGTTTGCGGGGACAGGGTAGCTACAATGAGCAGTTCTTC.

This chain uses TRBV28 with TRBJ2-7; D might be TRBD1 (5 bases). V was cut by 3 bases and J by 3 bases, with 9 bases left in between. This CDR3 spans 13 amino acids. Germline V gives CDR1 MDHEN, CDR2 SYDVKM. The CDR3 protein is CASSFRRGYEQYV. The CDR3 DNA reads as TGTGCCAGCAGTTTTAGAAGGGGCTACGAGCAGTACGTC.

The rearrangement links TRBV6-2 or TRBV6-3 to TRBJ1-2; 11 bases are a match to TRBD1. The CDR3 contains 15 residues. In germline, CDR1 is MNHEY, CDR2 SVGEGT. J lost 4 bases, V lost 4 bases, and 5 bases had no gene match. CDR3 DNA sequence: TGTGCCAGCAGTTCCCGGGACAGGGGGGCCTATGGCTACACCTTC. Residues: CASSSRDRGAYGYTF.

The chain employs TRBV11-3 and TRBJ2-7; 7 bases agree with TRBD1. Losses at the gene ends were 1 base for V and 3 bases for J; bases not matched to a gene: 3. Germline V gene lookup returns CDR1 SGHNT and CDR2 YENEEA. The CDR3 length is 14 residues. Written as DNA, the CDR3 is TGTGCCAGCAGCTTAGGGACAGGCTACTACGAGCAGTACTTC. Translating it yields CASSLGTGYYEQYF.

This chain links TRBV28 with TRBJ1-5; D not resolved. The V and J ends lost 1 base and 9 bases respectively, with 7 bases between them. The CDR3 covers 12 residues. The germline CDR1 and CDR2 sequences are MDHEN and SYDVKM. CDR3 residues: CASSLSVRPQHF. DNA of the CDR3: TGTGCCAGCAGTTTATCGGTTCGGCCCCAGCATTTT.

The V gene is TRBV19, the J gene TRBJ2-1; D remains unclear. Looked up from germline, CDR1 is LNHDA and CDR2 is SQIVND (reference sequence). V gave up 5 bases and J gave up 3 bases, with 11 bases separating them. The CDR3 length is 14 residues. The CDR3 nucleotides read TGTGCCAGTAGTCCCCAGACTGTCTACAATGAGCAGTTCTTC. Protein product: CASSPQTVYNEQFF.

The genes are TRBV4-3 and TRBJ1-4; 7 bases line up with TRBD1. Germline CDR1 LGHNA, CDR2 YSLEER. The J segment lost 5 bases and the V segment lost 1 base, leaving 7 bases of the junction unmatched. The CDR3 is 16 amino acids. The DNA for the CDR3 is TGCGCCAGCAGCCAAGGACCGGGACAGACAAATGAAAAACTGTTTTTT. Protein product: CASSQGPGQTNEKLFF.

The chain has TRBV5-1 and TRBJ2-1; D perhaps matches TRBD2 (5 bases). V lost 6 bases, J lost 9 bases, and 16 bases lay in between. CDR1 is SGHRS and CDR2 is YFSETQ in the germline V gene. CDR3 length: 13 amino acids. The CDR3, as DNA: TGCGCCAGCACCCGTTCCTCGGCGGGTGAGCAGTTCTTC. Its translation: CASTRSSAGEQFF.